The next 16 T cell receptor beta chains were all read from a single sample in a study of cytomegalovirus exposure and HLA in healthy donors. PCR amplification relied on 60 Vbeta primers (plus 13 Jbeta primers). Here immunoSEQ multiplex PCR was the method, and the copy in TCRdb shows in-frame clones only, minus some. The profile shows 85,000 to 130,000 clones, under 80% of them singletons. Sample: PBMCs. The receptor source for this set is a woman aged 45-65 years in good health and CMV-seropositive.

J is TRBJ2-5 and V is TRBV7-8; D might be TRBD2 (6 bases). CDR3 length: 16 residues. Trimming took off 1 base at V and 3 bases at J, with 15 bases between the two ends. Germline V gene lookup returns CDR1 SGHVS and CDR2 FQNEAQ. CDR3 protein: CASSLDSGLIEETQYF. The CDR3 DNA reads TGTGCCAGCAGCTTAGATAGCGGTTTGATTGAAGAGACCCAGTACTTC. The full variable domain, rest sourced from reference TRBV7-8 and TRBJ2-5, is GAGVSQSPRYKVAKRGQDVALRCDPISGHVSLFWYQQALGQGPEFLTYFQNEAQLDKSGLPSDRFFAERPEGSVSTLKIQRTQQEDSAVYLCASSLDSGLIEETQYFGPGTRLLVL.

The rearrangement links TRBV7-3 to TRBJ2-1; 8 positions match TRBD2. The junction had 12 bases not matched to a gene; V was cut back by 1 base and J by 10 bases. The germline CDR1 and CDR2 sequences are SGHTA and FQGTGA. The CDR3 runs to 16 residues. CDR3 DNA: TGTGCCAGCAGCTTAATGTCAGCGGGGGAACTGCGGGAGCAGTTCTTC. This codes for CASSLMSAGELREQFF.

The CDR3 DNA follows: TGTGCCAGCAGTTATGGGGCCAGCAATCAGCCCCAGCATTTT. Translated: CASSYGASNQPQHF. The chain employs TRBV6-5 and TRBJ1-5, with D possibly TRBD1 on 5 matching bases. Germline V CDR1 and CDR2: MNHEY, SVGAGI. This CDR3 has 14 residues. V dropped 3 bases and J dropped 1 base, with 7 bases sitting between them.

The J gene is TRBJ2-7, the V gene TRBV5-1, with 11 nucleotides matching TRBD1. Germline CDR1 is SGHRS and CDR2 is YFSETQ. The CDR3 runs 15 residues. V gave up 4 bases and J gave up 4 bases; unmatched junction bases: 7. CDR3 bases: TGCGCCAGCAGCCAAACGGGGACAGGGGGGTACGAGCAGTACTTC. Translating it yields CASSQTGTGGYEQYF.

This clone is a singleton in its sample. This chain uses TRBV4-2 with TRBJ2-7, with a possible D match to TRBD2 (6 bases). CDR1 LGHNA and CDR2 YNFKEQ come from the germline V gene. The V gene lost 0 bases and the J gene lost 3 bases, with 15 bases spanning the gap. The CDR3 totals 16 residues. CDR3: CASSQDLVGGYYEQYF. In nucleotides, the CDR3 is TGTGCCAGCAGCCAAGATTTGGTGGGGGGTTACTACGAGCAGTACTTC.

This CDR3 is CASSLTSGGPGELFF. The CDR3 DNA sequence: TGTGCCAGCAGCTTGACTAGCGGGGGCCCCGGGGAGCTGTTTTTT. The chain combines TRBV27 with TRBJ2-2; 12 bases fit TRBD2. Per the germline V gene, CDR1 is MNHEY and CDR2 is SMNVEV (reference sequence). The CDR3 runs 15 residues. V lost 6 bases to trimming and J lost 6 bases; unmatched junction nucleotides: 5.

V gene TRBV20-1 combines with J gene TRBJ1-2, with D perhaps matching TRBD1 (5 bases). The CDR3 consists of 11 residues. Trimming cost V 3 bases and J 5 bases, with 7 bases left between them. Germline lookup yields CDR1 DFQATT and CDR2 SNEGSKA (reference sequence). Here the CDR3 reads CSARDIYGYTF. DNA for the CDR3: TGCAGTGCTAGGGACATTTATGGCTACACCTTC.

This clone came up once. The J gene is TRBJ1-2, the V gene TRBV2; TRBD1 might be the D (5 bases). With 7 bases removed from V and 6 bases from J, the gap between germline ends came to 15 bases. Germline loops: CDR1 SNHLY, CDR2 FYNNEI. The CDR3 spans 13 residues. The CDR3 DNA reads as TGTGCCAGCAACAAAAGGGGACTAGATGGCTACACCTTC. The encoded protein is CASNKRGLDGYTF.

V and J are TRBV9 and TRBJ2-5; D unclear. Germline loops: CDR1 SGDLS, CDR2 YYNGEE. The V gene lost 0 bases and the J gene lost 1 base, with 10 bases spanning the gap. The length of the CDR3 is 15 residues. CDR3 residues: CASSVGWAAQETQYF. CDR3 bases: TGTGCCAGCAGCGTAGGCTGGGCTGCCCAAGAGACCCAGTACTTC.

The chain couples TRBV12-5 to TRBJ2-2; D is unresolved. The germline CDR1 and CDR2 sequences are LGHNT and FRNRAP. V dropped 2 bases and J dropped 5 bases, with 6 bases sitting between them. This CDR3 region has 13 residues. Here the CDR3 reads CASGLRATGELFF. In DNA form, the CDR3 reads TGTGCTAGTGGTTTGAGAGCAACCGGGGAGCTGTTTTTT.

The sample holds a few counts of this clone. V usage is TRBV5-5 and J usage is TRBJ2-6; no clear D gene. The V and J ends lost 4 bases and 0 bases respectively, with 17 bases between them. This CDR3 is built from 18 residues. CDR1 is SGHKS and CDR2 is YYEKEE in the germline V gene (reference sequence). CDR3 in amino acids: CASSRRIDVHSGANVLTF. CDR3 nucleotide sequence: TGTGCCAGCAGCCGGCGGATCGACGTACACTCTGGGGCCAACGTCCTGACTTTC.

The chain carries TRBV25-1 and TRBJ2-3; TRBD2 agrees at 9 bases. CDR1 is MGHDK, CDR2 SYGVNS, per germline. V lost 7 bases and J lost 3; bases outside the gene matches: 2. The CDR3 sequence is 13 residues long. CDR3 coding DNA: TGTGCCAGCATGCTAGCGGGAACAGATACGCAGTATTTT. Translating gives CASMLAGTDTQYF.

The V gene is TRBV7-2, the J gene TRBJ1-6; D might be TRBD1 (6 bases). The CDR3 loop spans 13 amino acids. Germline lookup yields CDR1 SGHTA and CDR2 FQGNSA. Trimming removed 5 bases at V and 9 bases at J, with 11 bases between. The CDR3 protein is CASSQRTVSPLHF. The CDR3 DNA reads TGTGCCAGCAGCCAGCGGACAGTTTCACCCCTCCACTTT.

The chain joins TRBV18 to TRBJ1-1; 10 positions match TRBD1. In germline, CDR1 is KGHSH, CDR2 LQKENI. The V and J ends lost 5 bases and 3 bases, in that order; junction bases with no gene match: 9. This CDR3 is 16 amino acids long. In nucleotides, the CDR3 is TGTGCCAGCTCATTCCGACAGGGGGCAATGGACACTGAAGCTTTCTTT. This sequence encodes CASSFRQGAMDTEAFF.

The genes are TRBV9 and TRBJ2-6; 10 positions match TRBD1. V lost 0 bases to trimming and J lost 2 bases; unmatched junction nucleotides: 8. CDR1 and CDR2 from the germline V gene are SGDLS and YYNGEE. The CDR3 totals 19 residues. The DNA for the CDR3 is TGTGCCAGCAGCGTAGCTCTGGACAGGGGGTTCGCTGGGGCCAACGTCCTGACTTTC. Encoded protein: CASSVALDRGFAGANVLTF.

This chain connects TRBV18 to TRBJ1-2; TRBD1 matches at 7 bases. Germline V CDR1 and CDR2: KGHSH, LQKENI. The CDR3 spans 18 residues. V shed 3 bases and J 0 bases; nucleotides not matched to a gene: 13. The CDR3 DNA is TGTGCCAGCTCACCGTTCAGTATAGGGACAGAGCCTAACTATGGCTACACCTTC. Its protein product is CASSPFSIGTEPNYGYTF. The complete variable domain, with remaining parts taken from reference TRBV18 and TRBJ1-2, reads NAGVMQNPRHLVRRRGQEARLRCSPMKGHSHVYWYRQLPEEGLKFMVYLQKENIIDESGMPKERFSAEFPKEGPSILRIQQVVRGDSAAYFCASSPFSIGTEPNYGYTFGSGTRLTVV.